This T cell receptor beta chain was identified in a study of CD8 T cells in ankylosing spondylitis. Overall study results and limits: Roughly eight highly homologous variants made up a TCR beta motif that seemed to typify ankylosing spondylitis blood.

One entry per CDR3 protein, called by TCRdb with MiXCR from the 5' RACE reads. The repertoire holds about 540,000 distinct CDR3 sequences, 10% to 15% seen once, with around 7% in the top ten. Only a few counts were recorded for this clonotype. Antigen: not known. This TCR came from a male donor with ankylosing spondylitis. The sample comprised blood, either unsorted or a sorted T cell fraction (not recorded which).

CDR3 sequence: CASSYYGEQFF. The CDR3, as DNA: TGTGCCAGCAGTTACTATGGTGAGCAGTTCTTC. V and J are TRBV6-5 and TRBJ2-1; no firm D call. CDR1 and CDR2 (germline): MNHEY, SVGAGI. V lost 1 base and J lost 9, with 4 bases in between. CDR3 length: 11 residues.